This entry features one T cell receptor beta chain sequence. Method: immunoSEQ multiplex PCR; TCRdb's copy keeps in-frame clones and lacks some. The sample carries 200,000 to 250,000 clones, 82% recorded once. The sample comes from a study of blood T cell repertoires in COVID-19. Study details: Samples came from the United States, Italy and Spain, spanning acute and convalescent COVID-19.

The sequence derives from a woman aged 40-49 years with acute or convalescent COVID-19. Material for sequencing was peripheral blood.

CDR3: CASRRGSEYEQYF. CDR3 nucleotides: TGTGCCAGCAGACGGGGTTCGGAGTACGAGCAGTACTTC. The genes are TRBV27 and TRBJ2-7; D may be TRBD2 (5 bases). This CDR3 is built from 13 residues. Trimming removed 6 bases from V and 4 bases from J, with 13 bases in between. The germline CDR1 and CDR2 sequences are MNHEY and SMNVEV (reference sequence).